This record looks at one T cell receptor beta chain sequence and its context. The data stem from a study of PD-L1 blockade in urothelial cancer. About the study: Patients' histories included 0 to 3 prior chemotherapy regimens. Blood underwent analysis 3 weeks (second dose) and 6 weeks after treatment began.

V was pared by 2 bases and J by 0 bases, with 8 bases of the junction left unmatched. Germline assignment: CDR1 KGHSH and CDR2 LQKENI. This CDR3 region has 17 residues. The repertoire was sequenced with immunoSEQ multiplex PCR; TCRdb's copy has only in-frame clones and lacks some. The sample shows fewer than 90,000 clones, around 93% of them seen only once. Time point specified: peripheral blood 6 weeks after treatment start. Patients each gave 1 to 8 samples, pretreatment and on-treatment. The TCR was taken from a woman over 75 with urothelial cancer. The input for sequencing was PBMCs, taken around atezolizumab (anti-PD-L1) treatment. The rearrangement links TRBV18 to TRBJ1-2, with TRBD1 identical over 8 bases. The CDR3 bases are TGTGCCAGCTCACCAGGGACAGGAACACACTCTAACTATGGCTACACCTTC. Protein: CASSPGTGTHSNYGYTF.